Listed here are 27 T cell receptor beta chains from one sample, sequenced in a study of blood T cell repertoires in COVID-19. Assay used: immunoSEQ multiplex PCR; TCRdb lists only in-frame clones, some missing. The profile covers under 300,000 clones, with 70% to 85% appearing a single time and roughly 4% taken by the ten largest. Sequenced: peripheral blood. The receptor source for this set is a woman in her thirties or forties with active or convalescent COVID-19.

The V call is TRBV11-3, the J call TRBJ2-5, with D possibly TRBD1 on 5 matching bases. The germline V and J ends were trimmed by 5 bases and 4 bases, with 11 bases remaining between them. The CDR3 spans 13 residues. CDR1 SGHNT and CDR2 YENEEA come from the germline V gene. The CDR3 region is CASSPSGAETQYF. The DNA for the CDR3 is TGTGCCAGCAGCCCCTCTGGGGCAGAGACCCAGTACTTC.

The sample holds a few counts of this clone. The genes are TRBV7-8 and TRBJ2-2; D may be TRBD2 (5 bases). This CDR3 comprises 15 residues. Trimming removed 1 base from V and 4 bases from J, with 10 bases in between. Per the germline V gene, CDR1 is SGHVS and CDR2 is FQNEAQ. The CDR3 loop is CASSLGVLATGELFF. The CDR3 nucleotides are TGTGCCAGCAGCTTAGGGGTTCTAGCCACCGGGGAGCTGTTTTTT.

The genes are TRBV2 and TRBJ2-1; D is perhaps TRBD2 (5 bases). The CDR3 consists of 14 residues. V lost 5 bases to trimming and J lost 5 bases, with 13 bases between them. The germline V gene has CDR1 SNHLY and CDR2 FYNNEI. The CDR3 nucleotides read TGTGCCAGCAGTCGAACTAGGACGGACAATGAGCAGTTCTTC. This translates into CASSRTRTDNEQFF.

CDR3 nucleotide sequence: TGTGCCAGCTGCTCAGACTTACTACTCAATCAGCCCCAGCATTTT. It encodes CASCSDLLLNQPQHF. The genes are TRBV6-5 and TRBJ1-5; D unresolved. The CDR3 is 15 residues long. The germline V and J ends were trimmed by 8 bases and 3 bases, with 17 bases remaining between them. CDR1 is MNHEY and CDR2 is SVGAGI in the germline V gene.

This chain links TRBV6-9 with TRBJ2-1, with TRBD2 matching over 8 bases. CDR1 is MNHGY and CDR2 is SVAAGI in the germline V gene. The CDR3 totals 16 residues. The V segment lost 5 bases and the J segment 5 bases; nucleotides outside the gene matches: 11. Here the CDR3 DNA reads TGTGCCAGCAGTCCCTCTGGCGGGGGGACCGACAATGAGCAGTTCTTC. Residues: CASSPSGGGTDNEQFF.

The chain has TRBV12-3 or TRBV12-4 and TRBJ1-1; no clear D. The ends were cut back, 4 bases at V and 4 bases at J, with 7 bases in the middle. This CDR3 has 12 residues. In nucleotides, the CDR3 is TGTGCCAGCAGTTCTTCTACCACTGAAGCTTTCTTT. Its translation: CASSSSTTEAFF.

The rearrangement links TRBV6-5 to TRBJ1-3; D is perhaps TRBD1 (5 bases). The germline V gene has CDR1 MNHEY and CDR2 SVGAGI. This CDR3 region has 14 residues. Trimming cost V 7 bases and J 1 base, with 11 bases left between them. Here the CDR3 reads CASILGASGNTIYF. The CDR3 coding sequence is TGTGCCAGCATTTTAGGGGCTTCTGGAAACACCATATATTTT.

This chain uses TRBV28 with TRBJ2-6, with D perhaps matching TRBD1 (5 bases). The CDR3 has 14 amino acids. V lost 8 bases to trimming and J lost 2 bases, with 10 bases between them. From germline, CDR1 is MDHEN and CDR2 SYDVKM. The CDR3 sequence: CASDGAAGANVLTF. CDR3 DNA: TGTGCCAGCGATGGGGCAGCTGGGGCCAACGTCCTGACTTTC. The entire variable domain, with the rest obtained from reference TRBV28 and TRBJ2-6, is as follows: DVKVTQSSRYLVKRTGEKVFLECVQDMDHENMFWYRQDPGLGLRLIYFSYDVKMKEKGDIPEGYSVSREKKERFSLILESASTNQTSMYLCASDGAAGANVLTFGAGSRLTVL.

The chain combines TRBV5-6 with TRBJ2-5, with TRBD1 matching over 9 bases. Germline V gene data show CDR1 as SGHDT and CDR2 as YYEEEE. Unmatched junction bases numbered 11, after V lost 2 bases and J lost 6 bases. There are 16 residues in the CDR3. The CDR3 DNA reads TGTGCCAGCAGCTTAGATCCGACAGGGGGTTATCAGACCCAGTACTTC. It codes for CASSLDPTGGYQTQYF.

The chain joins TRBV5-1 to TRBJ2-7, with 11 nucleotides matching TRBD1. Germline CDR1 reads SGHRS; CDR2 reads YFSETQ. V was clipped by 4 bases and J by 6 bases; unmatched bases: 3. The CDR3 sequence is 13 residues long. In nucleotides, the CDR3 is TGCGCCAGCAGCGGACAGGGGGCTCGCGAGCAGTACTTC. Translating it yields CASSGQGAREQYF.

The genes are TRBV19 and TRBJ1-5; tentative D call: TRBD1 (6 bases). From germline, CDR1 is LNHDA and CDR2 SQIVND (reference sequence). The V end was cut by 3 bases, the J end by 6 bases, with 6 bases between. CDR3 length equals 12 residues. Here the CDR3 reads CASSIRGQPQHF. CDR3 in DNA: TGTGCCAGTAGTATCAGGGGTCAGCCCCAGCATTTT.

This rearrangement joins TRBV20-1 to TRBJ2-7; 9 bases map to TRBD2. The CDR3 runs to 14 residues. Germline CDR1 reads DFQATT; CDR2 reads SNEGSKA (reference sequence). V trimming: 3 bases; J trimming: 2 bases; junction bases outside the gene matches: 5. The CDR3 spells CSASSASGTYEQYV. DNA for the CDR3: TGCAGTGCTAGTTCGGCTAGCGGGACCTACGAGCAGTACGTC.

The sample holds one count of this clone. V gene TRBV19 combines with J gene TRBJ1-2; a weak D match, TRBD1 (6 bases). CDR1 and CDR2 from the germline V gene are LNHDA and SQIVND (reference sequence). The CDR3 has 14 amino acids. Deletions cut 3 bases from V and 2 bases from J, with 10 bases between. CDR3 loop: CASSIGQRNYGYTF. In nucleotides, the CDR3 is TGTGCCAGTAGTATCGGACAGAGGAACTATGGCTACACCTTC.

This chain joins TRBV7-9 and TRBJ1-1, with D tentatively TRBD1 (6 bases). CDR3 length: 15 residues. Trimming removed 0 bases at V and 3 bases at J, with 11 bases between. Germline-derived CDR1 and CDR2 are SEHNR and FQNEAQ (reference sequence). CDR3 in DNA: TGTGCCAGCAGCTTAGCGTTGGGGGGGCACACTGAAGCTTTCTTT. Translation: CASSLALGGHTEAFF. Full variable domain (rest looked up from reference TRBV7-9 and TRBJ1-1): DTGVSQNPRHKITKRGQNVTFRCDPISEHNRLYWYRQTLGQGPEFLTYFQNEAQLEKSRLLSDRFSAERPKGSFSTLEIQRTEQGDSAMYLCASSLALGGHTEAFFGQGTRLTVV.

The chain is built from TRBV28 and TRBJ1-2, with TRBD1 matching over 10 bases. The CDR3 is 14 residues long. The ends lost 6 bases at V and 9 bases at J; junction bases unmatched: 10. CDR1 MDHEN and CDR2 SYDVKM come from the germline V gene. CDR3 coding DNA: TGTGCCAGCAGATACGACAGGGGGCGACTCCGCTACACCTTC. Translation: CASRYDRGRLRYTF.

V is TRBV7-9 and J is TRBJ2-3; 14 nucleotides line up with TRBD2. This CDR3 region has 19 residues. With 5 bases clipped from V and 1 base from J, the junction kept 11 bases outside the gene matches. Germline V CDR1 and CDR2: SEHNR, FQNEAQ (reference sequence). CDR3 coding DNA: TGTGCCAGCAGCCCAACGGGACTAGCGGGGGCCATCCGCACAGATACGCAGTATTTT. This gives the protein CASSPTGLAGAIRTDTQYF.

The V and J genes are TRBV24-1 and TRBJ2-5, with D tentatively TRBD1 (6 bases). V shed 4 bases and J shed 3 bases, with 11 bases lying between them. CDR1 is KGHDR, CDR2 SFDVKD, per germline. This CDR3 has 14 amino acids. The CDR3 bases are TGTGCCACCAGTGACCCGACAGGAGAAGAGACCCAGTACTTC. Protein sequence: CATSDPTGEETQYF.

Written as DNA, the CDR3 is TGTGCCAGCAGCCCGGCGCCAAGCGTAGGCGAGCAGTACGTC. Translation: CASSPAPSVGEQYV. J is TRBJ2-7 and V is TRBV3-1 (or the pseudogene TRBV3-2); D gene unclear. V was shortened by 4 bases and J by 6 bases, with 16 bases between the two germline ends. The CDR3 consists of 14 residues. CDR1 LGHDT and CDR2 YNNKEL come from the germline V gene (reference sequence).

V gene TRBV9 combines with J gene TRBJ2-1, with D hard to call. Germline CDR1 reads SGDLS; CDR2 reads YYNGEE. V lost 4 bases and J 5 bases, leaving 16 bases between the germline ends. This CDR3 has 15 amino acids. The CDR3 loop reads CASSSFVYGDNEQFF. CDR3 sequence (DNA): TGTGCCAGCAGCTCCTTTGTGTACGGTGACAATGAGCAGTTCTTC.

This clone was seen a handful of times. The chain uses TRBV21-1 and TRBJ1-5. TRBV21-1 is assigned pseudogene status. The CDR3 covers 14 residues. CDR3 protein: CASSKTTGNQPQHF. DNA of the CDR3: TGTGCCAGCAGCAAAACTACGGGAAATCAGCCCCAGCATTTT.

V usage is TRBV5-1 and J usage is TRBJ1-4; D call uncertain. With 1 base removed from V and 7 bases from J, the gap between germline ends came to 14 bases. This CDR3 spans 15 amino acids. The germline CDR1 and CDR2 sequences are SGHRS and YFSETQ. CDR3 sequence reads: CASSLSRGGGEKLFF. For the CDR3, the DNA is TGCGCCAGCAGCTTGTCCCGGGGAGGCGGTGAAAAACTGTTTTTT.

The V call is TRBV19, the J call TRBJ1-6, with TRBD1 identical over 9 bases. The CDR3 covers 14 residues. V gave up 9 bases and J gave up 9 bases; unmatched junction bases: 9. Germline CDR1 LNHDA, CDR2 SQIVND (reference sequence). This CDR3 reads CASRTGAGFSPLHF. CDR3 nucleotide sequence: TGTGCCAGCCGGACAGGGGCTGGGTTTTCACCCCTCCACTTT.

This chain links TRBV6-2 or TRBV6-3 with TRBJ2-7; 9 bases are shared with TRBD1. This CDR3 is built from 13 residues. Germline V gene lookup returns CDR1 MNHEY and CDR2 SVGEGT. Trimming took 5 bases from V and 9 from J; bases not matched to a gene: 8. The CDR3 here is CASSQPGQGPQYV. Written as DNA, the CDR3 is TGTGCCAGCAGTCAACCGGGACAGGGTCCGCAGTACGTC.

The chain has TRBV10-3 and TRBJ1-4; 9 bases fit TRBD1. The ends lost 2 bases at V and 0 bases at J; junction bases unmatched: 10. This CDR3 comprises 19 residues. CDR1 and CDR2 (germline): ENHRY, SYGVKD. DNA for the CDR3: TGTGCCATCAGTGAGGAAACCGGGACAGGGTCCCCAACTAATGAAAAACTGTTTTTT. Amino acid sequence: CAISEETGTGSPTNEKLFF.

The chain couples TRBV5-1 to TRBJ1-2; D might be TRBD1 (5 bases). CDR1 is SGHRS and CDR2 is YFSETQ in the germline V gene. The CDR3 totals 14 residues. Trimming left V 0 bases short and J 8 bases short, with 14 bases between. CDR3 nucleotide sequence: TGCGCCAGCAGCTTGGCACAGGACCCGTCGGGCTACACCTTC. It encodes CASSLAQDPSGYTF.

This rearrangement joins TRBV13 to TRBJ2-1; TRBD2 agrees at 10 bases. This CDR3 region has 16 residues. The V gene end was trimmed by 5 bases and the J gene end by 10 bases; junction bases not matched to a gene: 14. Germline V lookup: CDR1 PRHDT, CDR2 FYEKMQ (reference sequence). CDR3 protein: CASSPDSGGSPDEQFF. The CDR3 bases are TGTGCCAGCAGCCCAGATAGCGGGGGGAGTCCGGACGAGCAGTTCTTC.

This clone was counted only a few times. The chain uses TRBV3-1 (or the pseudogene TRBV3-2) and TRBJ1-6; 8 bases are shared with TRBD1. CDR1 and CDR2 (germline): LGHDT, YNNKEL (reference sequence). V lost 4 bases, J lost 9 bases, and 8 bases stayed unmatched. This CDR3 comprises 15 residues. The DNA for the CDR3 is TGTGCCAGCAGCCGAGACAGGGGAGTCGTTTCACCCCTCCACTTT. Encoded protein: CASSRDRGVVSPLHF.